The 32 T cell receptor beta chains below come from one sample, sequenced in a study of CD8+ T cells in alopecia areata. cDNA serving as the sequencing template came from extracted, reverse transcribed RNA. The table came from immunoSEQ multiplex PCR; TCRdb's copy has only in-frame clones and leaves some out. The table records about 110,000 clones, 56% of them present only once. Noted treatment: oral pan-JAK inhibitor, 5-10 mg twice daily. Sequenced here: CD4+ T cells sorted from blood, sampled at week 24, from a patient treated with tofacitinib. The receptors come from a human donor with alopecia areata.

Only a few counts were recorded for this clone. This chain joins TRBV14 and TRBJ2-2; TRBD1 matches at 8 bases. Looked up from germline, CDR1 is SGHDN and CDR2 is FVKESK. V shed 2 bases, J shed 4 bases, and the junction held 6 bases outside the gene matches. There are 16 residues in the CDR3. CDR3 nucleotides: TGTGCCAGCAGCCAACTCGGACAGGGTGGCACCGGGGAGCTGTTTTTT. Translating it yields CASSQLGQGGTGELFF.

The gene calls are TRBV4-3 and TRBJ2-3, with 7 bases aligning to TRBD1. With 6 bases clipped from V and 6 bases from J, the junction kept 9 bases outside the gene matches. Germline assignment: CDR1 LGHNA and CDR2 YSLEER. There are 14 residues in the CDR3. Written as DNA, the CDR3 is TGCGCCAGCAGAGCGACAGGGTTCGCCGATACGCAGTATTTT. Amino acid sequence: CASRATGFADTQYF.

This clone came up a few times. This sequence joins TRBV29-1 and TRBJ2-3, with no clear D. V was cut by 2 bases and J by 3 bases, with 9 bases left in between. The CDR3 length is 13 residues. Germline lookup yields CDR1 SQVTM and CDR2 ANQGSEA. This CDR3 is CSVEWAGTDTQYF. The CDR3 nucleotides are TGCAGCGTTGAATGGGCAGGAACAGATACGCAGTATTTT.

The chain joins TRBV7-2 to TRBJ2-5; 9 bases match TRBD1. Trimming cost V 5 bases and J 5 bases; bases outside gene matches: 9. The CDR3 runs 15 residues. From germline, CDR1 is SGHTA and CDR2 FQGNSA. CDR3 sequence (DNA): TGTGCCAGCAGCCCGCACAGGGGGCCGGGGGAGACCCAGTACTTC. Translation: CASSPHRGPGETQYF.

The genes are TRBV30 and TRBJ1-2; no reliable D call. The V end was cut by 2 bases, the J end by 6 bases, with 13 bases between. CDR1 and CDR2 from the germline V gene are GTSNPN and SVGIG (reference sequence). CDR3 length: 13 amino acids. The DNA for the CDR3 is TGTGCCTGGAGTAAGGGCGTTACGGATGGCTACACCTTC. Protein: CAWSKGVTDGYTF. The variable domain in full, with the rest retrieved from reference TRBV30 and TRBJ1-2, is SQTIHQWPATLVQPVGSPLSLECTVEGTSNPNLYWYRQAAGRGLQLLFYSVGIGQISSEVPQNLSASRPQDRQFILSSKKLLLSDSGFYLCAWSKGVTDGYTFGSGTRLTVV.

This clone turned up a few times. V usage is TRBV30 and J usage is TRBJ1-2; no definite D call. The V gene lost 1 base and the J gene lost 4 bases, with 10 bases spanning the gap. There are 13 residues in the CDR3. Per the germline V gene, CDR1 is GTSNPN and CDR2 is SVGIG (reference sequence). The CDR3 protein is CAWSDQVSYGYTF. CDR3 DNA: TGTGCCTGGAGTGATCAGGTCTCCTATGGCTACACCTTC. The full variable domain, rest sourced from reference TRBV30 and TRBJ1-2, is SQTIHQWPATLVQPVGSPLSLECTVEGTSNPNLYWYRQAAGRGLQLLFYSVGIGQISSEVPQNLSASRPQDRQFILSSKKLLLSDSGFYLCAWSDQVSYGYTFGSGTRLTVV.

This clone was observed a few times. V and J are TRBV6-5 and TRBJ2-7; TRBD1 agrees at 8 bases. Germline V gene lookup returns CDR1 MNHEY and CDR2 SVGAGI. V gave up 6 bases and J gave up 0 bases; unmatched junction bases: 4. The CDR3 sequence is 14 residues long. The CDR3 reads CASSRDRISYEQYF. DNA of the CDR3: TGTGCCAGCAGCCGGGACAGGATCTCCTACGAGCAGTACTTC.

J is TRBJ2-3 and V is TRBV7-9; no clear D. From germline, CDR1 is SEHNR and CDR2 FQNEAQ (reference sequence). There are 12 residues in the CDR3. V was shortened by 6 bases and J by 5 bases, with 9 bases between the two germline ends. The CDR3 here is CASSSSVDTQYF. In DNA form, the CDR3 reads TGTGCCAGCAGTTCGTCAGTAGATACGCAGTATTTT.

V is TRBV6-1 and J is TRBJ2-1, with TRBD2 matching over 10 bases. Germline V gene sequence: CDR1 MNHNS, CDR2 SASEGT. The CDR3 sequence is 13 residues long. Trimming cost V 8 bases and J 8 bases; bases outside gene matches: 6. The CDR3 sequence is CASQRGGLDEQFF. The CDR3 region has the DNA TGTGCCAGCCAGCGGGGGGGCCTCGATGAGCAGTTCTTC.

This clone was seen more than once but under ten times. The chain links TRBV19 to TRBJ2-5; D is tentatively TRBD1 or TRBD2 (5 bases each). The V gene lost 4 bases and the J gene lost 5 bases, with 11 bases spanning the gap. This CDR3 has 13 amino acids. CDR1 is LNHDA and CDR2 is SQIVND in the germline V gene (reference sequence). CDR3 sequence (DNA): TGTGCCAGTAGTAGGGGGACCACGGAGACCCAGTACTTC. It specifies CASSRGTTETQYF.

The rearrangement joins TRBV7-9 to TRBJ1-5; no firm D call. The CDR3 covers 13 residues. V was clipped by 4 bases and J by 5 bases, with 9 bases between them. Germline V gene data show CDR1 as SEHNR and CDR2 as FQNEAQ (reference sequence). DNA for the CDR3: TGTGCCAGCAGCTCTAATATGGATCAGCCCCAGCATTTT. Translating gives CASSSNMDQPQHF. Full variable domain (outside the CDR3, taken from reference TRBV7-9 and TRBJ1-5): DTGVSQNPRHKITKRGQNVTFRCDPISEHNRLYWYRQTLGQGPEFLTYFQNEAQLEKSRLLSDRFSAERPKGSFSTLEIQRTEQGDSAMYLCASSSNMDQPQHFGDGTRLSIL.

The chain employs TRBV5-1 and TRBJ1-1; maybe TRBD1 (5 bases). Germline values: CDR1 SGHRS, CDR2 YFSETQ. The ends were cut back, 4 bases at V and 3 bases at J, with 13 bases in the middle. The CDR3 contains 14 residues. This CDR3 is CASSPGGVDTEAFF. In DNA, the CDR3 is TGCGCCAGCAGCCCTGGGGGGGTAGACACTGAAGCTTTCTTT. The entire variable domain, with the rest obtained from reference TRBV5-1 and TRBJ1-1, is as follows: KAGVTQTPRYLIKTRGQQVTLSCSPISGHRSVSWYQQTPGQGLQFLFEYFSETQRNKGNFPGRFSGRQFSNSRSEMNVSTLELGDSALYLCASSPGGVDTEAFFGQGTRLTVV.

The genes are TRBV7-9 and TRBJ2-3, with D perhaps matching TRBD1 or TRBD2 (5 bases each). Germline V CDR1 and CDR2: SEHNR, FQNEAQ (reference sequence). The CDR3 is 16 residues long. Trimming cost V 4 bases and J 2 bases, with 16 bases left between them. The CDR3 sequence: CASSWPGSANTDTQYF. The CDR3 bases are TGTGCCAGCAGCTGGCCAGGGAGCGCAAACACAGATACGCAGTATTTT. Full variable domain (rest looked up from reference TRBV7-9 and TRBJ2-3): DTGVSQNPRHKITKRGQNVTFRCDPISEHNRLYWYRQTLGQGPEFLTYFQNEAQLEKSRLLSDRFSAERPKGSFSTLEIQRTEQGDSAMYLCASSWPGSANTDTQYFGPGTRLTVL.

The CDR3 sequence: CASSLDLSAGAYEQYF. The DNA of the CDR3 is TGTGCCAGCAGCTTAGATCTGAGCGCCGGGGCGTACGAGCAGTACTTC. This chain uses TRBV11-2 with TRBJ2-7; D possibly matches TRBD1 or TRBD2 (5 bases each). Per the germline V gene, CDR1 is SGHAT and CDR2 is FQNNGV. This CDR3 spans 16 amino acids. Deletions cut 0 bases from V and 4 bases from J, with 16 bases between.

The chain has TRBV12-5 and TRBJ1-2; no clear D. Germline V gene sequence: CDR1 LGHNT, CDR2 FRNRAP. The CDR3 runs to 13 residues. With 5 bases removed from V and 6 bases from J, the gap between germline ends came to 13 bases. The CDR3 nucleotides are TGTGCTAGTGGTACCCTTGCCCGTGATGGCTACACCTTC. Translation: CASGTLARDGYTF.

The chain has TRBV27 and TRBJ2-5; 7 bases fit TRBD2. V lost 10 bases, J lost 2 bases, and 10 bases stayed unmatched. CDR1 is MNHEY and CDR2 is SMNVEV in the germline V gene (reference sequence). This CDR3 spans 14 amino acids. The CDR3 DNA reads TGTGCCACCCGCGGGACTATGGGGCAAGAGACCCAGTACTTC. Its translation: CATRGTMGQETQYF.

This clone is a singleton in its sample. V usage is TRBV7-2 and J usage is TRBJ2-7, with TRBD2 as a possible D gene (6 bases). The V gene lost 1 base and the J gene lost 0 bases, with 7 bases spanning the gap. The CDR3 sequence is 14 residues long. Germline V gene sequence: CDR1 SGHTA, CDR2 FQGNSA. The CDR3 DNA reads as TGTGCCAGCAGCTTAGACGGGGGCTCCTACGAGCAGTACTTC. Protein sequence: CASSLDGGSYEQYF.

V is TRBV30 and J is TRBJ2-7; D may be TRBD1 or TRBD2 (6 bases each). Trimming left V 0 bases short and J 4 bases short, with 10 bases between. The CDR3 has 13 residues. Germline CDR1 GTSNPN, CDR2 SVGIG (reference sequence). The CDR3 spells CAWSVGGTYEQYF. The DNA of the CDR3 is TGTGCCTGGAGTGTAGGGGGGACTTACGAGCAGTACTTC.

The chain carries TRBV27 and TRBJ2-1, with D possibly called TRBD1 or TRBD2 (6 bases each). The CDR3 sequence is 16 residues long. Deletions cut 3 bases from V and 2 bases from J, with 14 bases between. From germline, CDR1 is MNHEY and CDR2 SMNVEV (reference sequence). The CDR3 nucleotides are TGTGCCAGCAGTTTCTATCGGGGGCCCACCTACAATGAGCAGTTCTTC. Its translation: CASSFYRGPTYNEQFF.

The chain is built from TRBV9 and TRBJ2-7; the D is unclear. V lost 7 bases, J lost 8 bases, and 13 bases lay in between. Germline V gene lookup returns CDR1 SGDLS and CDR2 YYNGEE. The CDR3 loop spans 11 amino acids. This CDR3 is CASYPGLQQYF. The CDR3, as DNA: TGTGCCAGCTACCCTGGGCTCCAGCAGTACTTC.

In DNA form, the CDR3 reads TGTGCCAGCAGCTTAGGATCGGACAGGGTAAATTTCGGCGGCTACACCTTC. Translated, it gives CASSLGSDRVNFGGYTF. The chain employs TRBV7-2 and TRBJ1-2, with 8 bases fitting TRBD1. Germline V gene data show CDR1 as SGHTA and CDR2 as FQGNSA. CDR3 size: 17 residues. The junction had 15 bases not matched to a gene; V was cut back by 1 base and J by 8 bases.

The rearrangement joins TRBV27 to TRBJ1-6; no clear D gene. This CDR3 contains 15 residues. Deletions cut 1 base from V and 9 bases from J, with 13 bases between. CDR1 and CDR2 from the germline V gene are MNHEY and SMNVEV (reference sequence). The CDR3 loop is CASSLFARLGSPLHF. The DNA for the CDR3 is TGTGCCAGCAGTTTATTCGCCCGGCTGGGTTCACCCCTCCACTTT.

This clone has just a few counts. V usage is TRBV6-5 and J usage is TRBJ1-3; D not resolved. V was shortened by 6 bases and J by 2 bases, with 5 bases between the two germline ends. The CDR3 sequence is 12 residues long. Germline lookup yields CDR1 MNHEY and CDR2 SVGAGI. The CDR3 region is CASRGTGNTIYF. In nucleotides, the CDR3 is TGTGCCAGCAGGGGCACTGGAAACACCATATATTTT.

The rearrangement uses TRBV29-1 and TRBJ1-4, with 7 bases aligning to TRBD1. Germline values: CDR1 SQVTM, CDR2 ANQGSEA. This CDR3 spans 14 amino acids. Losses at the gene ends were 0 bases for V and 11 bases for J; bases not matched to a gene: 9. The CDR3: CSVEDPGGFGKLFF. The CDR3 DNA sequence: TGCAGCGTTGAAGATCCAGGGGGTTTCGGGAAACTGTTTTTT.

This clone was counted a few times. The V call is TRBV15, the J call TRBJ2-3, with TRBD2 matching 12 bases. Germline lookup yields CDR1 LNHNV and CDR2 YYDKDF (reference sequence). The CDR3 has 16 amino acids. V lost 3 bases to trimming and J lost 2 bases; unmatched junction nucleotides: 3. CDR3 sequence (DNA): TGTGCCACCAGCAGGGGACTAGCGGGCACCACAGATACGCAGTATTTT. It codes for CATSRGLAGTTDTQYF. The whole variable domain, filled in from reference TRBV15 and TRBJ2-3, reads DAMVIQNPRYQVTQFGKPVTLSCSQTLNHNVMYWYQQKSSQAPKLLFHYYDKDFNNEADTPDNFQSRRPNTSFCFLDIRSPGLGDTAMYLCATSRGLAGTTDTQYFGPGTRLTVL.

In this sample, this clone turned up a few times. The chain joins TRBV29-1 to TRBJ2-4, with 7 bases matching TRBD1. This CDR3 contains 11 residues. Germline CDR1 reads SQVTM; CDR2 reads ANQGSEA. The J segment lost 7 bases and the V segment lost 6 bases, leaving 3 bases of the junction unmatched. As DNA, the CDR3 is TGCAGCGTAGAACAGGGGAACATTCAGTACTTC. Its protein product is CSVEQGNIQYF.

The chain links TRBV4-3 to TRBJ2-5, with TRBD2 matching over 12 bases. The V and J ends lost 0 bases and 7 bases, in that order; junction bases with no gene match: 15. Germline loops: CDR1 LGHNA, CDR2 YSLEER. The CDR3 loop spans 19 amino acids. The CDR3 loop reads CASSQDLTLAGGRKGTQYF. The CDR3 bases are TGCGCCAGCAGCCAAGACCTCACACTAGCGGGGGGTCGAAAGGGGACCCAGTACTTC.

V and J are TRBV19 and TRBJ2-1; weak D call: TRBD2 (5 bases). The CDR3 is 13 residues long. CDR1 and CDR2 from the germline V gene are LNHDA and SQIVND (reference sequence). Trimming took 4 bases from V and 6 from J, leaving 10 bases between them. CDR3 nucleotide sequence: TGTGCCAGTAGTACCCGGGAACCCAATGAGCAGTTCTTC. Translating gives CASSTREPNEQFF.

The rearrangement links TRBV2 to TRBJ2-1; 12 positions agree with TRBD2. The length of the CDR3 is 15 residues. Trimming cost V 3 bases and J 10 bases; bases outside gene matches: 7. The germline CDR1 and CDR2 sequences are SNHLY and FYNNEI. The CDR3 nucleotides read TGTGCCAGCAGTGAGGAACTAGCGGGGGGAGGGGAGCAGTTCTTC. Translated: CASSEELAGGGEQFF.

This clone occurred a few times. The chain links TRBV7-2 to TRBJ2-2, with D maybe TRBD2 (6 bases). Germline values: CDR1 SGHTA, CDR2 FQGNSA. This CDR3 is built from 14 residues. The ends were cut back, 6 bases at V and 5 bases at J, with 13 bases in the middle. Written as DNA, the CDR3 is TGTGCCAGCAGTGCCAGGCTAGCGACCGGGGAGCTGTTTTTT. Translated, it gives CASSARLATGELFF.

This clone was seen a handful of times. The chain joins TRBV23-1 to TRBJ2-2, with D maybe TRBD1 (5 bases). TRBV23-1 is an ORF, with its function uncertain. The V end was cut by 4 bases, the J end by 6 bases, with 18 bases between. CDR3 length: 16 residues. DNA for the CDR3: TGCGCCAGCAGTCGGTTAAGACAGAATCTTCCCGGGGAGCTGTTTTTT. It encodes CASSRLRQNLPGELFF.

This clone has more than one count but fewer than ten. The CDR3 spells CASSIGDANTGELFF. CDR3 DNA sequence: TGTGCCAGTAGTATCGGGGACGCGAACACCGGGGAGCTGTTTTTT. V usage is TRBV19 and J usage is TRBJ2-2, with D perhaps assigned TRBD1 or TRBD2 (5 bases each). Per the germline V gene, CDR1 is LNHDA and CDR2 is SQIVND (reference sequence). The CDR3 loop spans 15 amino acids. Trimming shortened V by 3 bases and J by 0 bases, and 8 bases separated the two germline ends.